This TCR beta chain was sequenced for a study of T cell repertoires in aging, cancer and after chemotherapy. Study details: Donors were grouped into six age bands spanning 30 or younger through 70 or older. Patients with glioblastoma brain tumors were sampled before and after temozolomide-based therapy. Study-level points and caveats: In cancer patients, declining TCR diversity with age involved lost richness and lost evenness. Untreated cancer patients had significantly lower blood TCR diversity than age-matched healthy donors.

TCR beta rearrangements were amplified from peripheral blood genomic DNA. Relative to its sample, this clonotype is medium-sized. Its antigen is as yet unknown. CDR1 SGHVS and CDR2 FNYEAQ come from the germline V gene. V dropped 5 bases and J dropped 0; count of bases not matched to a gene: 8. The CDR3 loop spans 17 amino acids. Rearranged V-D-J TRB sequences were amplified with a mixed TRB-A/B primer pool. In TCRdb, the multiplex PCR reads were re-called with MiXCR into one record per CDR3 protein. The sample holds around 2,100 distinct CDR3 sequences, 25% to 35% seen once. This TCR was sampled from a human donor with a solid tumor. This chain uses TRBV7-6 with TRBJ2-1; 9 nucleotides line up with TRBD2. The specimen was blood. The CDR3 coding sequence is TGTGCCAGCAGCAAGGGTGGTAGCGGGAGCTCCTACAATGAGCAGTTCTTC. Protein: CASSKGGSGSSYNEQFF.